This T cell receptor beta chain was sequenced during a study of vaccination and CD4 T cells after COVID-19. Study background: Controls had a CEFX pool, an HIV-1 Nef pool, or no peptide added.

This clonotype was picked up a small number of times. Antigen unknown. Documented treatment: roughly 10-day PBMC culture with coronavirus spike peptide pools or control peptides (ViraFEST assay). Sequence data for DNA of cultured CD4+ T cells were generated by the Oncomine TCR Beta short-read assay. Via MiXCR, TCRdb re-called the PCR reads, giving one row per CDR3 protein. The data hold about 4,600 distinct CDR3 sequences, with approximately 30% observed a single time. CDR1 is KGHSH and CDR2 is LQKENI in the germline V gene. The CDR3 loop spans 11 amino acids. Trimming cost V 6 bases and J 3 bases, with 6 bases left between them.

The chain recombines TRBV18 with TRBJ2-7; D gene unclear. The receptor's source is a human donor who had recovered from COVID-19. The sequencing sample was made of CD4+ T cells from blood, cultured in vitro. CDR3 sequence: CASSGNYEQYF. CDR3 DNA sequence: TGTGCCAGCTCTGGGAACTACGAGCAGTACTTC.